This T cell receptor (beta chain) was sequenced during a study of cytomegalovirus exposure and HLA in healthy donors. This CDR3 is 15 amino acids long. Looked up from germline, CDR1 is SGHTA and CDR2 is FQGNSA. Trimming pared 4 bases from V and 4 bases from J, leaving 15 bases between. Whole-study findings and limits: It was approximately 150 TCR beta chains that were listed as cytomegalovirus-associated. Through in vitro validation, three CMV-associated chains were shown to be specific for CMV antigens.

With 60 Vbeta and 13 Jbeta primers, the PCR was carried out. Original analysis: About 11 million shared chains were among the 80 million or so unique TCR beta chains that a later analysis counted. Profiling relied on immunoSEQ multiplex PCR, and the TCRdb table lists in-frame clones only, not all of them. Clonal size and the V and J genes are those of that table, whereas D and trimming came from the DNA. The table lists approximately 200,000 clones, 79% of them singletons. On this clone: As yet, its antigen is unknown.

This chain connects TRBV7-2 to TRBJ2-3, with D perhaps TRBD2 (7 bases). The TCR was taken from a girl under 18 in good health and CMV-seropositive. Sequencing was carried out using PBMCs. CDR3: CASSSPWGGPDTQYF. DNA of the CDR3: TGTGCCAGCAGCTCGCCTTGGGGGGGGCCAGATACGCAGTATTTT.